These 21 T cell receptor beta chains came from one sample sequenced in a study of cytomegalovirus exposure and HLA in healthy donors. Researchers ran the PCR with 60 Vbeta and 13 Jbeta primers. TCRdb keeps only in-frame clones here, not all; method: immunoSEQ multiplex PCR. The sample holds roughly 120,000 clones, about 78% seen once. The sample consisted of PBMCs. The receptors here all came from a woman between 35 and 50 years old in good health and CMV-seropositive.

The chain joins TRBV15 to TRBJ2-7; 7 bases match TRBD1. Germline V gives CDR1 LNHNV, CDR2 YYDKDF (reference sequence). V gave up 0 bases and J gave up 12 bases; unmatched junction bases: 8. The CDR3 extends over 13 amino acids. CDR3 DNA: TGTGCCACCAGCAGAGATTGGGACAGAATTTTGTACTTC. Translated: CATSRDWDRILYF.

Note on this clone: Relative to the germline gene, one junction end is altered; a read error may explain this. J is TRBJ2-5 and V is TRBV7-7; 11 positions agree with TRBD2. The CDR3 totals 17 residues. Germline CDR1 and CDR2: SSHAT and FNYEAQ (reference sequence). CDR3 residues: CASSLGGTSGLQETQYF. In nucleotides, the CDR3 is TGTGCTAGCAGCTTAGGGGGGACTAGCGGCCTCCAAGAGACCCAGTACTTC.

The CDR3: CASSLRGRSDTQYF. The CDR3 nucleotides are TGTGCCAGCAGTTTGAGGGGGCGCTCAGATACGCAGTATTTT. This chain joins TRBV28 and TRBJ2-3, with 7 bases matching TRBD1. The junction had 4 bases not matched to a gene; V was cut back by 3 bases and J by 4 bases. The CDR3 extends over 14 amino acids. CDR1 and CDR2 (germline): MDHEN, SYDVKM.

The chain links TRBV23-1 to TRBJ1-1, with 8 nucleotides matching TRBD1. TRBV23-1 is an ORF, and what it does is uncertain. Trimming at V came to 7 bases and at J to 2 bases, leaving 3 bases not matched to a gene. CDR3 length: 13 amino acids. CDR3 nucleotides: TGCGCCAGCACTGACAGGGGAAACACTGAAGCTTTCTTT. Amino acid sequence: CASTDRGNTEAFF.

The chain uses TRBV6-5 and TRBJ1-5; the D gene is possibly TRBD1 (5 bases). V was trimmed by 6 bases and J by 5 bases, leaving 8 bases between them. Per the germline V gene, CDR1 is MNHEY and CDR2 is SVGAGI. The CDR3 consists of 12 residues. The CDR3 DNA sequence: TGTGCCAGCAGGGCGGGGGATCAGCCCCAGCATTTT. This sequence encodes CASRAGDQPQHF.

The V gene is TRBV20-1, the J gene TRBJ1-2, with a possible D match to TRBD1 (6 bases). The ends were cut back, 5 bases at V and 7 bases at J, with 11 bases in the middle. The CDR3 has 11 residues. The V gene's germline CDR1 is DFQATT and CDR2 SNEGSKA (reference sequence). CDR3 protein: CSAGRGGGYTF. The DNA of the CDR3 is TGCAGTGCTGGAAGGGGGGGTGGCTACACCTTC.

J is TRBJ1-5 and V is TRBV7-8, with unresolved D. V was cut by 4 bases and J by 1 base, with 8 bases left in between. The CDR3 is made up of 14 amino acids. The germline V gene encodes CDR1 SGHVS and CDR2 FQNEAQ. The CDR3: CASSSPSSNQPQHF. The CDR3 DNA reads TGTGCCAGCAGCTCCCCGTCGAGCAATCAGCCCCAGCATTTT. Looking up the rest from reference TRBV7-8 and TRBJ1-5 gives the full variable domain: GAGVSQSPRYKVAKRGQDVALRCDPISGHVSLFWYQQALGQGPEFLTYFQNEAQLDKSGLPSDRFFAERPEGSVSTLKIQRTQQEDSAVYLCASSSPSSNQPQHFGDGTRLSIL.

The chain joins TRBV15 to TRBJ2-5, with a weak D call TRBD1 (6 bases). CDR1 LNHNV and CDR2 YYDKDF come from the germline V gene (reference sequence). This CDR3 contains 16 residues. Trimming cost V 5 bases and J 5 bases, with 21 bases left between them. The CDR3 loop is CATSPRGDRRGETQYF. In DNA form, the CDR3 reads TGTGCCACCAGCCCTCGAGGTGACAGGAGAGGGGAGACCCAGTACTTC.

Worth noting for this clone: Germline is not matched at one junction end, which may reflect a read error. The V gene is TRBV7-7, the J gene TRBJ2-1; the D is unclear. This CDR3 region has 14 residues. The germline gives CDR1 SSHAT, CDR2 FNYEAQ (reference sequence). CDR3 bases: TGTGCTAGCAGCTTTAACGCAGTCTACAATGAGCAGTTCTTC. Translated, it gives CASSFNAVYNEQFF.

The rearrangement uses TRBV9 and TRBJ1-3, with no clear D. The germline V and J ends were trimmed by 4 bases and 3 bases, with 8 bases remaining between them. Germline loops: CDR1 SGDLS, CDR2 YYNGEE. The CDR3 runs 13 residues. The CDR3 DNA follows: TGTGCCAGCAGCAGCGTCCTTGGAAACACCATATATTTT. Translated: CASSSVLGNTIYF. The whole variable domain, filled in from reference TRBV9 and TRBJ1-3, reads DSGVTQTPKHLITATGQRVTLRCSPRSGDLSVYWYQQSLDQGLQFLIQYYNGEERAKGNILERFSAQQFPDLHSELNLSSLELGDSALYFCASSSVLGNTIYFGEGSWLTVV.

The V and J genes are TRBV5-6 and TRBJ1-4, with D possibly matching TRBD1 (5 bases). Between the trimmed V and J ends, which lost 2 bases and 5 bases, there was a span of 10 bases. The CDR3 has 14 residues. CDR1 and CDR2 (germline): SGHDT, YYEEEE. The CDR3 loop is CASSLVRENEKLFF. CDR3 DNA sequence: TGTGCCAGCAGCTTAGTCAGGGAAAATGAAAAACTGTTTTTT.

This clone was observed a few times. The chain recombines TRBV6-1 with TRBJ1-5; tentatively, D is TRBD1 (5 bases). Germline CDR1 is MNHNS and CDR2 is SASEGT. The CDR3 is 10 amino acids. V was cut by 11 bases and J by 5 bases, with 7 bases left in between. In nucleotides, the CDR3 is TGTGCCGGGGGGTATCAGCCCCAGCATTTT. This codes for CAGGYQPQHF.

The chain recombines TRBV7-2 with TRBJ2-5; 9 positions match TRBD2. J gave up 0 bases and V 3 bases, and 5 bases lay outside the gene matches. CDR1 is SGHTA, CDR2 FQGNSA, per germline. The CDR3 spans 16 residues. The CDR3 region is CASSLGGGAYQETQYF. CDR3 DNA sequence: TGTGCCAGCAGCTTGGGCGGGGGGGCATACCAAGAGACCCAGTACTTC.

The V gene is TRBV14, the J gene TRBJ2-5, with D perhaps matching TRBD2 (6 bases). Per germline, CDR1 SGHDN and CDR2 FVKESK. With 5 bases removed from V and 1 base from J, the gap between germline ends came to 11 bases. This CDR3 spans 14 amino acids. The CDR3 nucleotides read TGTGCCAGCAGCTCCCGGGGGACCCAAGAGACCCAGTACTTC. Translating it yields CASSSRGTQETQYF.

This chain links TRBV15 with TRBJ2-7; 7 bases agree with TRBD2. The CDR3 spans 13 residues. V lost 7 bases to trimming and J lost 2 bases; unmatched junction nucleotides: 5. Germline V gene sequence: CDR1 LNHNV, CDR2 YYDKDF (reference sequence). Here the CDR3 reads CATTPGGTYEQYF. The CDR3 bases are TGTGCCACCACCCCCGGGGGGACCTACGAGCAGTACTTC.

This clone was seen only once. The chain links TRBV11-1 to TRBJ2-1; a weak D match, TRBD2 (7 bases). This CDR3 is 13 amino acids long. Germline CDR1 reads SGHAT; CDR2 reads FQDESV (reference sequence). Trimming shortened V by 6 bases and J by 4 bases, and 10 bases separated the two germline ends. CDR3 sequence reads: CASRGGGYNEQFF. CDR3 in DNA: TGTGCCAGCAGGGGAGGGGGTTACAATGAGCAGTTCTTC.

The V gene is TRBV18, the J gene TRBJ2-3; D not certain. CDR3 size: 13 residues. Trimming left V 3 bases short and J 2 bases short, with 6 bases between. CDR1 is KGHSH, CDR2 LQKENI, per germline. CDR3 sequence: CASSPPLTDTQYF. The CDR3 coding sequence is TGTGCCAGCTCACCGCCACTCACAGATACGCAGTATTTT.

This clone appeared a few times. The rearrangement uses TRBV5-1 and TRBJ2-5; 12 bases agree with TRBD2. Germline CDR1 and CDR2: SGHRS and YFSETQ. Trimming at V came to 2 bases and at J to 5 bases, leaving 4 bases not matched to a gene. The CDR3 covers 15 residues. The CDR3 region has the DNA TGCGCCAGCAGCTTTCTAGCGGGGGGGGTTGAGACCCAGTACTTC. Translating gives CASSFLAGGVETQYF.

This clone was recorded once. This chain uses TRBV7-3 with TRBJ2-7, with D tentatively TRBD1 (5 bases). Germline loops: CDR1 SGHTA, CDR2 FQGTGA. The length of the CDR3 is 14 residues. V lost 1 base and J 2 bases, leaving 9 bases between the germline ends. CDR3 residues: CASSLSWGPYEQYF. CDR3 bases: TGTGCCAGCAGCTTAAGTTGGGGCCCCTACGAGCAGTACTTC. The full variable domain, in which reference TRBV7-3 and TRBJ2-7 provide the parts outside the CDR3, is GAGVSQTPSNKVTEKGKYVELRCDPISGHTALYWYRQSLGQGPEFLIYFQGTGAADDSGLPNDRFFAVRPEGSVSTLKIQRTERGDSAVYLCASSLSWGPYEQYFGPGTRLTVT.

In this sample, this clone turned up once. This chain uses TRBV20-1 with TRBJ2-1; TRBD2 might be the D (5 bases). From germline, CDR1 is DFQATT and CDR2 SNEGSKA (reference sequence). CDR3 length: 11 residues. Trimming cost V 3 bases and J 8 bases, with 8 bases left between them. In DNA form, the CDR3 reads TGCAGTGCTAGGTCGGACTATGAGCAGTTCTTC. Amino acid sequence: CSARSDYEQFF.

DNA of the CDR3: TGTGCCATCAGTGAGTCGACAGGGGGAGAGGGTGGCTACACCTTC. This sequence encodes CAISESTGGEGGYTF. This chain joins TRBV10-3 and TRBJ1-2; 9 bases are shared with TRBD1. Germline-derived CDR1 and CDR2 are ENHRY and SYGVKD. CDR3 size: 15 residues. J lost 7 bases, V lost 0 bases, and 6 bases had no gene match.